This T cell receptor beta chain originates from a study of OX40 agonist ivuxolimab in advanced cancers. Context from the whole study: Ivuxolimab, which targeted the costimulatory receptor OX40 (CD134), was an agonistic, fully human IgG2 monoclonal antibody. Prior anti-PD-1, anti-PD-L1 or anti-CTLA-4 therapy was permitted, and checkpoint inhibitors had been received by roughly 40% of dose-escalation patients. Partial responses occurred in three dose-escalation patients, of whom one had hepatocellular carcinoma and two had cutaneous melanoma. In the dose-escalation cohort, roughly 82% of patients were male, and the mean age was around 60 years with a range of roughly 20 to 80. The purpose of peripheral TCRbeta sequencing was to test whether ivuxolimab changed TCR sequence diversity and led to clonal T-cell expansion. Among the 50 to 55 dose-escalation patients, around 20 had hepatocellular carcinoma, approximately 15 melanoma, 9 renal cell carcinoma and 9 head and neck cancer. Intravenous ivuxolimab was administered to patients every 2 weeks at six dose levels: 0.01, 0.1, 0.3, 1.5, 3 and 10 mg/kg. The paper describes the monotherapy dose-escalation part (N of about 57 patients) of the phase I trial of ivuxolimab. General study outcomes and caveats: On average, CD8+ T cells showed more expanded clones than CD4+ T cells after ivuxolimab. In partial responders in the 0.1-3.0 mg/kg groups, normalized peripheral clonal expansion was found to be among the lowest, especially among CD8+ T cells. The antigen specificity of the clonally expanded peripheral T cells was not determined. Low levels of normalized T-cell clonal expansion were also seen in some patients who did not respond. At doses of 0.1 to 3.0 mg/kg, clonal expansion of both CD4+ and CD8+ blood T cells was observed from baseline to week 6.

The CDR3 numbers 14 residues from cysteine through phenylalanine. Only the CDR3 DNA is retained, 42 bases long and in frame from the first base. A distance of 20 bases separates the germline ends of V and J, which lose 5 bases and 10 bases respectively. CDR1 and CDR2 are read off the germline V gene as SQVTM and ANQGSEA. Genomic DNA was isolated from the sorted cells so that the TCRbeta CDR3 region could be sequenced. The immunoSEQ Assay was used to sequence the TCRbeta CDR3 regions. Here the immuneACCESS table is served through TCRdb, limited to in-frame sequences with V and J called. Missing clones are a known gap in these copies; in checked studies unresolved V genes cover under half, and the rest lacks a known reason. The sample table shows some 100,000 clones, and 90% are seen once. The ten largest clones capture about 0.31% of the sample. Patients with a history of autoimmune disease or receiving systemic immunosuppression were excluded from the trial. Peripheral blood for TCR sequencing was drawn from every dose cohort at baseline, at cycle 4 day 1 and at cycle 7 day 1. The samples were taken from a phase I, first-in-human, multicenter, open-label dose-escalation trial of ivuxolimab. Adults with locally advanced or metastatic melanoma, renal cell carcinoma, hepatocellular carcinoma or head and neck squamous cell carcinoma were enrolled in the trial. Before TCR sequencing, CD4+ and CD8+ T cells were separately sorted from peripheral blood.

A remark on this clone: No cognate antigen has been identified for it. No base-level quality is on record; no much larger clone is a single base apart.

This TCR came from an adult with an advanced solid tumor such as melanoma, head and neck, liver or kidney cancer. The V and J segments used are TRBV29-1 and TRBJ2-2, with the D call perhaps TRBD1 or TRBD2, as 5 bases match in each case. Sample: CD4+ or CD8+ T cells sorted from blood, taken in a trial of the OX40 agonist ivuxolimab. The nucleotides are TGCAGCGTTTCTATTCCAGGGACCTCCGAGGAGCTGTTTTTT. Its translation reads: CSVSIPGTSEELFF.